At least ten counts were recorded for the clone carrying this T cell receptor beta chain. These data come from a study of spatial heterogeneity in lung cancer. Time point noted: blood at routine non-recurrence follow-up after resection. V lost 6 bases and J lost 0, with 9 bases in between. This CDR3 spans 14 amino acids. Germline V CDR1 and CDR2: DFQATT, SNEGSKA (reference sequence). TCRdb ran MiXCR on the 5' RACE reads and lists one entry per CDR3 protein. The sample lists 45,000 to 50,000 distinct CDR3 sequences, about 10% occurring once. The input for sequencing was PBMCs, taken at follow-up. The clonotype was recovered from a male donor with early-stage non-small cell lung cancer. The rearrangement links TRBV20-1 to TRBJ2-6, with D perhaps matching TRBD1 (6 bases). Here the CDR3 reads CSAKDSSGANVLTF. The CDR3 coding sequence is TGCAGTGCAAAGGACAGCTCTGGGGCCAACGTCCTGACTTTC.